This T cell receptor beta chain was captured by sequencing in a study of OX40 agonist ivuxolimab in advanced cancers. Findings and limits, study-wide: At doses 0.1 to 3.0 mg/kg, CD4+ and CD8+ clones expanded.

As for this clone: Its antigen is unknown.

V lost 5 bases and J lost 7; bases outside the gene matches: 7. Germline assignment: CDR1 LNHDA and CDR2 SQIVND (reference sequence). The CDR3 extends over 14 amino acids. The assay was immunoSEQ multiplex PCR, and TCRdb's table has in-frame clones only and misses some. Of under 30,000 clones in the sample, approximately 86% were seen once. The sequenced sample was CD4+ or CD8+ T cells sorted from blood, obtained in a trial of the OX40 agonist ivuxolimab. The source is an adult with an advanced solid tumor such as melanoma, head and neck, liver or kidney cancer. The chain uses TRBV19 and TRBJ2-1; TRBD2 agrees at 8 bases. Here the CDR3 reads CASSPQTGGNEQFF. The CDR3 DNA follows: TGTGCCAGTAGTCCCCAGACGGGGGGGAATGAGCAGTTCTTC.